The entry below describes one T cell receptor beta chain. These data come from a study of T cells of healthy individuals. TCRdb re-analysed the 5' RACE reads in MiXCR, keeping a single row per CDR3 protein. The sample has 60,000 to 75,000 distinct CDR3 sequences, around 16% seen once. CDR1 and CDR2 (germline): KGHSH, LQKENI. Losses at the gene ends were 0 bases for V and 7 bases for J; bases not matched to a gene: 6. The CDR3 runs to 16 residues. This TCR derives from a human donor in good health. The chain joins TRBV18 to TRBJ2-2, with 9 bases matching TRBD1. CDR3 loop: CASSPPSGQGIGELFF. DNA of the CDR3: TGTGCCAGCTCACCACCGTCGGGACAGGGTATCGGGGAGCTGTTTTTT.